This TCR beta chain originates from a study of blood T cells in healthy people across ages. Findings and limits, study-wide: Measured against age, TCR beta diversity per million T cells decreased in a roughly linear manner. It was not known whether donors were CMV positive (a possible confounder of expanded clonotype changes).

This clonotype appeared a few times. Its specificity is unknown. Using a J-beta primer mix together with a sample-barcoded 5' primer, a second PCR was run for about 6 to 12 cycles. Each cDNA molecule was tagged by a template-switch adaptor with 12 random nucleotides. TCRdb reprocessed the 5' RACE reads via MiXCR and lists one record per CDR3 protein. The top ten hold about 20% of the sample, which has under 800,000 distinct CDR3 sequences, 35% to 45% seen once. CDR3 length: 12 residues. Trimming removed 6 bases from V and 10 bases from J, with 10 bases in between. Total RNA extracted from each sample amounted to at least 5 micrograms.

This TCR was sampled from an older woman in good health. Sequenced material: blood. The genes are TRBV12-3 or TRBV12-4 and TRBJ1-6, with D unclear. CDR3: CASSRGSSPLHF. For the CDR3, the DNA is TGTGCCAGCAGCCGAGGTAGCTCACCCCTCCACTTT.